The rows below give T cell receptor beta chains drawn from one sample of a study of Ad26.COV2.S vaccination and SARS-CoV-2 variants. Assay used: immunoSEQ multiplex PCR; TCRdb lists only in-frame clones, some missing. This table has under 400,000 clones, around 90% appearing once. The sequencing used peripheral blood, collected in a trial of Ad26.COV2.S vaccine versus placebo. The source of these receptors is a person aged 18-65 years who received the Ad26.COV2.S COVID-19 vaccine or a placebo. The CDR3 runs from the conserved cysteine through the conserved F or W. The order of the fields is V gene, D gene, clone size, J gene, CDR3 DNA, CDR3 protein. The D gene is left open where the match is weak. Only some rows state a clone size, as once, few, many or a class for expanded clones.

TRBV27	-	-	TRBJ2-7	TGTGCCAGCAGTTTAAAGGTCCAGGGAAGAGCGTACGAGCAGTACTTC	CASSLKVQGRAYEQYF
TRBV7-9	-	-	TRBJ1-1	TGTGCCAGCAGCCCTCGCCCCGCCGTTTCAGGGGTAACTGAAGCTTTCTTT	CASSPRPAVSGVTEAFF
TRBV4-1	TRBD1	-	TRBJ1-2	TGCGCCAGCAACCCCGGGACAGGGTATGTGGGCTATGGCTACACCTTC	CASNPGTGYVGYGYTF
TRBV4-1	TRBD1	many	TRBJ1-5	TGCGCCAGCAGCCGGACAGGGGACAATCAGCCCCAGCATTTT	CASSRTGDNQPQHF
TRBV7-2	-	-	TRBJ1-1	TGTGCCAGCAGCTTAGTTATTGTGAACACTGAAGCTTTCTTT	CASSLVIVNTEAFF
TRBV7-6	-	-	TRBJ2-7	TGTGCCAGCAGCTGGGGTTCCGAGCAGTACTTC	CASSWGSEQYF
TRBV5-4	-	-	TRBJ1-6	TGTGCCAGCAGCTTGGACAGGGTGTCACCCCTCCACTTT	CASSLDRVSPLHF
TRBV7-2	-	-	TRBJ2-3	TGTGCCAGCAGCACACGGGGGTGGCAAGATACGCAGTATTTT	CASSTRGWQDTQYF
TRBV19	TRBD1	-	TRBJ1-2	TGTGCCAGTAGTATTGGACAGGGGGCGCGTGGCTACACCTTC	CASSIGQGARGYTF
TRBV4-3	-	-	TRBJ2-1	TGCGCCAGCAGCCAAGAATGGACAGCGAGCAATGAGCAGTTCTTC	CASSQEWTASNEQFF